This T cell receptor beta chain was sequenced for a study of T cell changes during pregnancy in multiple sclerosis. Assay: immunoSEQ multiplex PCR; the TCRdb copy retains only in-frame clones and omits some. The sample consists of tens of thousands of clones, 90% of them appearing once. The junction had 5 bases not matched to a gene; V was cut back by 2 bases and J by 7 bases. The germline CDR1 and CDR2 sequences are MDHEN and SYDVKM. This CDR3 is built from 14 residues. Sample: peripheral blood, taken in the first trimester of pregnancy. V gene TRBV28 combines with J gene TRBJ2-7, with 10 bases matching TRBD2. The TCR sequence derives from a female donor in good health, enrolled as a control in a pregnancy study. The DNA for the CDR3 is TGTGCCAGCAGTTTAAGGCTAGCGGGAGAAGAGCAGTACTTC. Residues: CASSLRLAGEEQYF. The full variable domain, rest sourced from reference TRBV28 and TRBJ2-7, is DVKVTQSSRYLVKRTGEKVFLECVQDMDHENMFWYRQDPGLGLRLIYFSYDVKMKEKGDIPEGYSVSREKKERFSLILESASTNQTSMYLCASSLRLAGEEQYFGPGTRLTVT.